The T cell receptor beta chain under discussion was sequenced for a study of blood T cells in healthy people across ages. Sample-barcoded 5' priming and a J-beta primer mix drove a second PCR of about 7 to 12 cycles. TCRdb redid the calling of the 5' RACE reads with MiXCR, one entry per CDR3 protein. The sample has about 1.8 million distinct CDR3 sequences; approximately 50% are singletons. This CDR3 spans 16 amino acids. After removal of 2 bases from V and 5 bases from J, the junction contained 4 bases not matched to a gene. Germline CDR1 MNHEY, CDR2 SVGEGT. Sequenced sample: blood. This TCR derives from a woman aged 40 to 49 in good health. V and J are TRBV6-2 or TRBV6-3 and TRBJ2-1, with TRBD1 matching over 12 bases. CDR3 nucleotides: TGTGCCAGCAGTTACCCCCGGGACAGGGGGCACAATGAGCAGTTCTTC. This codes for CASSYPRDRGHNEQFF.